This T cell receptor beta chain came from a study of shared clonotypes between healthy human individuals. The donors were all Caucasian adults (living in Nashville, Tennessee). Libraries were prepared by immunoSEQ multiplex PCR; TCRdb keeps only in-frame clonotypes and omits some of them. The data hold about 2.4 million clones, with over 85% observed a single time. Germline-derived CDR1 and CDR2 are KGHSH and LQKENI. V dropped 6 bases and J dropped 6 bases, with 18 bases sitting between them. The CDR3 loop spans 15 amino acids. This TCR derives from a man between 18 and 29 years old in good health. Some clones in this sample may be carry-over from other donors' samples. The chain is built from TRBV18 and TRBJ1-5; D possibly corresponds to TRBD1 (5 bases). What was sequenced was naive CD4+ T cells from PBMCs. Subset indicated: CD45RA+ positively selected. The DNA for the CDR3 is TGTGCCAGCTCCCATTCCGACAGTTTGATTCAGCCCCAGCATTTT. Its translation is CASSHSDSLIQPQHF.